These 8 T cell receptor beta chains were all obtained from the same sample, sequenced in a study of preoperative IRX-2 immunotherapy in early breast cancer (dated by TCRdb to about 2019). Read against the paper, the sample's treatment or condition label means: preoperative locoregional IRX-2 cytokine immunotherapy. The library relied on the immunoSEQ multiplex PCR assay. This is the immuneACCESS table as TCRdb keeps it, with only in-frame sequences that have V and J called. A part of the clones is gone; compared with another copy, unresolved V genes explain less than half, and the rest is unexplained. The sample table lists approximately 96,000 clones, roughly 85% of them with a count of one. Roughly 1.9% of the sample lies in the top ten. The source material was tumor tissue, sampled after IRX-2 immunotherapy. The source of these receptors is a human donor with breast cancer.

J is TRBJ1-2 and V is TRBV5-1; the D gene is possibly TRBD1 (5 bases). This CDR3 is 15 amino acids long. The germline gives CDR1 SGHRS, CDR2 YFSETQ. V shed 3 bases and J shed 0 bases, with 12 bases lying between them. CDR3 amino acids: CASSSRDQANYGYTF. The CDR3 DNA follows: TGCGCCAGCAGCTCCCGGGACCAAGCTAACTATGGCTACACCTTC. Using reference TRBV5-1 and TRBJ1-2 for the parts outside the CDR3, the full variable domain is KAGVTQTPRYLIKTRGQQVTLSCSPISGHRSVSWYQQTPGQGLQFLFEYFSETQRNKGNFPGRFSGRQFSNSRSEMNVSTLELGDSALYLCASSSRDQANYGYTFGSGTRLTVV.

This chain connects TRBV5-1 to TRBJ2-1, with 7 bases that match TRBD1. Germline V gene sequence: CDR1 SGHRS, CDR2 YFSETQ. This CDR3 is 14 amino acids long. V lost 1 base and J lost 2; bases outside the gene matches: 0. The CDR3 spells CASSLQGAYNEQFF. For the CDR3, the DNA is TGCGCCAGCAGCTTGCAGGGGGCCTACAATGAGCAGTTCTTC.

V usage is TRBV2 and J usage is TRBJ1-4, with a possible D match to TRBD1 (5 bases). Trimming left V 5 bases short and J 4 bases short, with 11 bases between. The CDR3 extends over 14 amino acids. Germline V gene data show CDR1 as SNHLY and CDR2 as FYNNEI. The CDR3 sequence: CASSPGRINEKLFF. The CDR3 DNA is TGTGCCAGCAGTCCGGGACGGATTAATGAAAAACTGTTTTTT.

The CDR3 nucleotides are TGTGCCAGCAGCTTAGGCCATCTACGGGAGGAGACCCAGTACTTC. As protein: CASSLGHLREETQYF. The chain recombines TRBV7-7 with TRBJ2-5; D is perhaps TRBD2 (6 bases). This CDR3 region has 15 residues. The V end lost 1 base, the J end lost 5 bases, and 14 bases lay between the germline ends. Germline V gives CDR1 SSHAT, CDR2 FNYEAQ (reference sequence).

This chain links TRBV28 with TRBJ1-6; no clear D. The CDR3 has 14 amino acids. The germline V gene has CDR1 MDHEN and CDR2 SYDVKM. The V and J ends lost 1 base and 7 bases respectively, with 8 bases between them. CDR3 DNA: TGTGCCAGCAGTTTATCGGCGGGAAATTCACCCCTCCACTTT. It yields the protein CASSLSAGNSPLHF. Combining the CDR3 with reference TRBV28 and TRBJ1-6 gives the whole variable domain DVKVTQSSRYLVKRTGEKVFLECVQDMDHENMFWYRQDPGLGLRLIYFSYDVKMKEKGDIPEGYSVSREKKERFSLILESASTNQTSMYLCASSLSAGNSPLHFGNGTRLTVT.

This clone was recorded a few times. The rearrangement joins TRBV11-3 to TRBJ1-6; 7 positions match TRBD1. CDR1 SGHNT and CDR2 YENEEA come from the germline V gene. J gave up 8 bases and V 1 base, and 5 bases lay outside the gene matches. The CDR3 sequence is 15 residues long. The CDR3 loop is CASSLGQGLYSPLHF. The CDR3 DNA reads as TGTGCCAGCAGCTTAGGACAGGGCTTGTATTCACCCCTCCACTTT.

The rearrangement uses TRBV6-4 and TRBJ2-3; no clear D. V was shortened by 6 bases and J by 2 bases, with 6 bases between the two germline ends. The germline V gene has CDR1 MRHNA and CDR2 SNTAGT. The CDR3 length is 12 residues. In nucleotides, the CDR3 is TGTGCCAGCAGAGATTTCACAGATACGCAGTATTTT. This gives the protein CASRDFTDTQYF.

This chain links TRBV6-8 with TRBJ1-2, with D unresolved. The germline gives CDR1 MNHGY, CDR2 SAAAGT. The CDR3 runs 13 residues. The germline V and J ends were trimmed by 2 bases and 2 bases, with 6 bases remaining between them. The CDR3 protein is CASSYGGNYGYTF. Written as DNA, the CDR3 is TGTGCCAGCAGTTACGGCGGGAACTATGGCTACACCTTC.